This T cell receptor (beta chain) comes out of a study of T cells in Graves' hyperthyroidism and ophthalmopathy. Whole-study findings and limits: Among clonotypes expanded in thyroid above 0.001, most were also found in blood.

The CDR3 runs to 13 residues. Per germline, CDR1 SGHTA and CDR2 FQGNSA. V was trimmed by 1 base and J by 13 bases, leaving 16 bases between them. TCR beta CDR3 regions were amplified from RNA. HTBI primers were employed in a first-round RT-PCR of the TCR CDR3. TCRdb re-analysed the multiplex PCR reads in MiXCR, keeping a single row per CDR3 protein. The table shows about 370,000 distinct CDR3 sequences, with over 12% occurring only once. For the diagnoses, clinical symptoms, serum thyroxine and TRAb, thyroid ultrasound and orbital computed tomography were used. Fresh 10 ml peripheral blood yielded PBMCs. Note on this clonotype: Its antigen is unknown.

Sequencing was done on a sample of blood. The V gene is TRBV7-2, the J gene TRBJ2-5; a weak D match, TRBD1 (6 bases). The clonotype comes from a woman aged 60-75 years with Graves' ophthalmopathy. CDR3 nucleotide sequence: TGTGCCAGCAGCTTAGTCGACAGGTCTCGGTTGTACTTC. Translating it yields CASSLVDRSRLYF.